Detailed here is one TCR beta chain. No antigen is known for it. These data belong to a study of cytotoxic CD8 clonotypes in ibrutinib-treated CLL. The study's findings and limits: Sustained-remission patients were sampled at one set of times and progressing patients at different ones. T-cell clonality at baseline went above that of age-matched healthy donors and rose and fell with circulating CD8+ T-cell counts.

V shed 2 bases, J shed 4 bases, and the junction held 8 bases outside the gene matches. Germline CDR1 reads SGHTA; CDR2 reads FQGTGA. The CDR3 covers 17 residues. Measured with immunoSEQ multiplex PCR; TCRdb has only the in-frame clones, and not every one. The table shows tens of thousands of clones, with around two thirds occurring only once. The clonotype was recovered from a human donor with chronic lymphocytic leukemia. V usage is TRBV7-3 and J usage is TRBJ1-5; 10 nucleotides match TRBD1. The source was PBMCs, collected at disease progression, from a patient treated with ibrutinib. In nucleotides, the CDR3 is TGTGCCAGCAGCTTATTCGGACAGGGGGGCTTGAATCAGCCCCAGCATTTT. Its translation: CASSLFGQGGLNQPQHF.